This TCR beta chain was identified during a study of blood T cell repertoires in COVID-19. At the level of the study: Acute-phase and convalescent COVID-19 samples originated in the United States, Italy and Spain. Sources were T cells, B-cell-depleted T cells, or PBMCs; the material itself was cDNA or gDNA.

In the authors' methods: Amplification from reference gene primers served as the basis for estimated nucleated cell counts. Sequencing was performed with immunoSEQ multiplex PCR; in TCRdb, only in-frame clones are kept and a portion is missing. That table supplies the V and J calls and clone size; D and trimming were determined from the DNA. The sample shows 200,000 to 300,000 clones, over 70% of them seen only once. CDR3 length: 17 amino acids. In germline, CDR1 is SGHVS, CDR2 FQNEAQ. The germline V and J ends were trimmed by 1 base and 7 bases, with 20 bases remaining between them. The sequence derives from an elderly woman with acute or convalescent COVID-19. This chain joins TRBV7-8 and TRBJ1-5; D uncertain. The sample comprised peripheral blood. CDR3 in amino acids: CASSLGWQAPRKQPQHF. The CDR3 DNA reads as TGTGCCAGCAGCTTAGGTTGGCAGGCCCCCAGGAAACAGCCCCAGCATTTT.